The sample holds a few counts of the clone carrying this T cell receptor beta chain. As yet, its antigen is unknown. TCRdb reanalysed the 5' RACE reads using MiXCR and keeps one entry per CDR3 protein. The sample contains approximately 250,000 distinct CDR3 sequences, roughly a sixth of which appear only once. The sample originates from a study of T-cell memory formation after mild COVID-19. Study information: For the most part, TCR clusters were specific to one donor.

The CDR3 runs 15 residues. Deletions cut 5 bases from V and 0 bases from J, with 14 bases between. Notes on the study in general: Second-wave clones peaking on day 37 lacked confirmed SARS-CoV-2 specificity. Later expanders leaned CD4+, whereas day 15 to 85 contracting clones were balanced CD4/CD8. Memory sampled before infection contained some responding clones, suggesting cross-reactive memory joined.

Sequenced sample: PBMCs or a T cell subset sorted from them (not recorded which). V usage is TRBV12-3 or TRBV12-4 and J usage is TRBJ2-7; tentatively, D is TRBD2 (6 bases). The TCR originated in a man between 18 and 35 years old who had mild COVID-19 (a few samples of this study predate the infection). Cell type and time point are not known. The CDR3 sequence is CASSPGTASSYEQYV. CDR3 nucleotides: TGTGCCAGCAGTCCCGGGACTGCCAGCTCCTACGAGCAGTACGTC.